These 12 T cell receptor beta chains were sequenced from one sample in a study of T cells of healthy individuals. One entry per CDR3 protein results from TCRdb running MiXCR on the 5' RACE reads. The table includes around 98,000 distinct CDR3 sequences, roughly a sixth detected once. The receptors come from a human donor in good health.

This clonotype was detected ten times or more. The chain combines TRBV3-1 with TRBJ1-6; the D is unclear. Trimming took off 6 bases at V and 10 bases at J, with 16 bases between the two ends. CDR3 length equals 14 residues. Germline V CDR1 and CDR2: LGHDT, YNNKEL (reference sequence). CDR3 in amino acids: CASSPARRESPLHF. The CDR3 region has the DNA TGTGCCAGCAGTCCCGCGAGACGTGAGTCACCCCTCCACTTT.

The V and J genes are TRBV7-8 and TRBJ1-1; D ambiguous. Trimming took off 5 bases at V and 3 bases at J, with 13 bases between the two ends. Germline CDR1 and CDR2: SGHVS and FQNEAQ. The CDR3 is 14 residues long. CDR3 protein: CASSLSRMYTEAFF. CDR3 nucleotides: TGTGCCAGCAGCCTTAGCCGTATGTACACTGAAGCTTTCTTT.

The chain recombines TRBV29-1 with TRBJ2-7; no reliable D call. Germline V gives CDR1 SQVTM, CDR2 ANQGSEA. Trimming cost V 5 bases and J 7 bases, with 18 bases left between them. The CDR3 consists of 13 residues. The CDR3, as DNA: TGCAGCGTTACCCCGGATCTCCGTCGGGAGCAGTACTTC. This sequence encodes CSVTPDLRREQYF.

The CDR3 spells CSVDGTNSGNTIYF. CDR3 DNA sequence: TGCAGCGTTGACGGCACCAACTCTGGAAACACCATATATTTT. The V gene is TRBV29-1, the J gene TRBJ1-3; no reliable D call. Germline CDR1 and CDR2: SQVTM and ANQGSEA. V was clipped by 3 bases and J by 0 bases, with 9 bases between them. The CDR3 has 14 residues. The full variable domain, rest sourced from reference TRBV29-1 and TRBJ1-3, is SAVISQKPSRDICQRGTSLTIQCQVDSQVTMMFWYRQQPGQSLTLIATANQGSEATYESGFVIDKFPISRPNLTFSTLTVSNMSPEDSSIYLCSVDGTNSGNTIYFGEGSWLTVV.

The V call is TRBV28, the J call TRBJ2-2; the match to TRBD2 covers 8 bases. The CDR3 covers 14 residues. Germline V gene data show CDR1 as MDHEN and CDR2 as SYDVKM. Unmatched junction bases numbered 1, after V lost 2 bases and J lost 5 bases. The CDR3 here is CASSLAGGTGELFF. Written as DNA, the CDR3 is TGTGCCAGCAGTTTAGCGGGAGGTACCGGGGAGCTGTTTTTT.

This clonotype was counted at least ten times. V is TRBV20-1 and J is TRBJ1-6; D ambiguous. CDR1 and CDR2 (germline): DFQATT, SNEGSKA (reference sequence). CDR3 length: 13 amino acids. Trimming pared 5 bases from V and 7 bases from J, leaving 12 bases between. As DNA, the CDR3 is TGCAGTGCTCCAGACGGCTTCAATTCACCCCTCCACTTT. This codes for CSAPDGFNSPLHF.

The chain has TRBV2 and TRBJ2-2; no firm D call. Germline CDR1 SNHLY, CDR2 FYNNEI. Trimming cost V 7 bases and J 5 bases, with 8 bases left between them. The CDR3 runs to 12 residues. CDR3 nucleotide sequence: TGTGCCAGCACGCGGCAGACCGGGGAGCTGTTTTTT. Amino acids: CASTRQTGELFF.

This clonotype was recorded at least ten times. The chain employs TRBV6-1 and TRBJ2-7; D may match TRBD1 or TRBD2 (7 bases each). The CDR3 has 16 residues. The germline gives CDR1 MNHNS, CDR2 SASEGT. The ends were cut back, 6 bases at V and 0 bases at J, with 18 bases in the middle. Here the CDR3 reads CASRRGLADTSYEQYF. The CDR3 DNA reads as TGTGCCAGCAGGAGGGGGCTAGCGGATACCTCCTACGAGCAGTACTTC.

The J gene is TRBJ2-1, the V gene TRBV6-2 or TRBV6-3; tentatively, D is TRBD1 or TRBD2 (6 bases each). Germline CDR1 reads MNHEY; CDR2 reads SVGEGT. The CDR3 consists of 11 residues. V lost 6 bases to trimming and J lost 9 bases, with 9 bases between them. The CDR3 DNA reads as TGTGCCAGCAGGGGGGGCATTGAGCAGTTCTTC. Its translation: CASRGGIEQFF.

This clonotype was found many times. The CDR3 DNA is TGCGCCAGCAGCTGGGGACAGGGTGCACAAAATTCACCCCTCCACTTT. Translated, it gives CASSWGQGAQNSPLHF. This chain joins TRBV4-3 and TRBJ1-6, with 9 bases lining up with TRBD1. The CDR3 contains 16 residues. J was trimmed by 7 bases and V by 5 bases; bases with no gene match: 9. Germline V gene sequence: CDR1 LGHNA, CDR2 YSLEER.

This clonotype was counted a few times. The V gene is TRBV29-1, the J gene TRBJ2-5; no reliable D call. V was trimmed by 7 bases and J by 5 bases, leaving 17 bases between them. Germline V lookup: CDR1 SQVTM, CDR2 ANQGSEA. This CDR3 has 13 amino acids. The CDR3 protein is CSARGLVGETQYF. The CDR3 coding sequence is TGCAGCGCCAGAGGCCTAGTAGGGGAGACCCAGTACTTC.

The chain combines TRBV7-9 with TRBJ2-1, with 11 positions matching TRBD2. The germline V gene has CDR1 SEHNR and CDR2 FQNEAQ (reference sequence). This CDR3 is 15 amino acids long. The junction had 4 bases not matched to a gene; V was cut back by 5 bases and J by 4 bases. The CDR3 nucleotides are TGTGCCAGCAGCCCCATAGCGGGGGGGTACAATGAGCAGTTCTTC. It is translated as CASSPIAGGYNEQFF.